This entry describes one T cell receptor beta chain. Profiled with immunoSEQ multiplex PCR; TCRdb holds only in-frame clones, not every one. Here the sample spans 30,000 to 35,000 clones, approximately 80% being singletons. V lost 2 bases and J lost 7, with 14 bases in between. Per the germline V gene, CDR1 is MNHEY and CDR2 is SMNVEV (reference sequence). The CDR3 has 15 amino acids. These data come from a study of OX40 agonist ivuxolimab in advanced cancers. The clonotype was recovered from an adult with an advanced solid tumor such as melanoma, head and neck, liver or kidney cancer. The specimen comprised CD4+ or CD8+ T cells sorted from blood, sampled in a trial of the OX40 agonist ivuxolimab. V and J are TRBV27 and TRBJ1-4, with D possibly TRBD1 on 6 matching bases. The CDR3 region has the DNA TGTGCCAGCAGTTTAAGTGACAGGACGGGTGAAAAACTGTTTTTT. Translated: CASSLSDRTGEKLFF.